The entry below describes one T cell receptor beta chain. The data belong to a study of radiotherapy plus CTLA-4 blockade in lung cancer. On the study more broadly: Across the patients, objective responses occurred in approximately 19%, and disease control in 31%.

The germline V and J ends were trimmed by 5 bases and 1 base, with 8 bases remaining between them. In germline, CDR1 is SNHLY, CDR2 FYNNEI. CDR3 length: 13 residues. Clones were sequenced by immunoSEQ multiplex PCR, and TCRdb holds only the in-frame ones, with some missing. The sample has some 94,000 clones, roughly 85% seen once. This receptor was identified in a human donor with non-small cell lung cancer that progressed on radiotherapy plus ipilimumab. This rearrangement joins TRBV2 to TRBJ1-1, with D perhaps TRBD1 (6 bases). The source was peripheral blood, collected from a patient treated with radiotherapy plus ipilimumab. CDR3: CASSTTGNTEAFF. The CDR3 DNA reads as TGTGCCAGCAGTACGACAGGGAACACTGAAGCTTTCTTT.